This T cell receptor beta chain was sequenced in a study of regulatory T cells in long-lasting Graves disease. Study conclusions and caveats: The study found lower TCR diversity in persistent Graves' patients than in newly diagnosed ones. Clonotypes that were public and shared totalled approximately 3,000 in persistent patients versus 966 in new patients.

CDR3 length: 15 residues. The trim removed 4 bases at V and 3 bases at J, leaving 5 bases unmatched. Germline CDR1 reads SGHRS; CDR2 reads YFSETQ. This clonotype was seen only a few times. Its antigen is not identified. As to time point: persistent/refractory GD, antithyroid drugs over 5 years with positive TRAb. Researchers made the TCR library from RNA that was extracted from PBMCs. CDR3-region Arm-PCR and iRepertoire HTBI primers produced the TCR beta libraries. TCRdb recomputed calls from the multiplex PCR reads with MiXCR, one row per CDR3 protein. The sample includes roughly 500,000 distinct CDR3 sequences, approximately 22% of them seen just once.

This chain joins TRBV5-1 and TRBJ2-1; 9 bases are shared with TRBD1. The sequence came from a female donor with Graves disease. The sequencing used peripheral blood mononuclear cells (PBMCs), collected when the disease was refractory, from a patient treated with antithyroid drugs. This CDR3 reads CASSPGQGSYNEQFF. CDR3 DNA: TGCGCCAGCAGCCCAGGACAGGGGAGCTACAATGAGCAGTTCTTC.